The 21 T cell receptor beta chains below all came from one sample that was sequenced in a study of T cell repertoires in cytomegalovirus infection. Each CDR3 protein gets one entry after TCRdb re-called the reads with MiXCR. The sample records about 260,000 distinct CDR3 sequences, approximately 13% being singletons. The sequencing input was PBMCs. The origin of the receptors is a human donor in good health (CMV status not recorded). Some clones in this sample may be carry-over from other donors' samples.

This clonotype was picked up many times. The rearrangement joins TRBV4-3 to TRBJ2-7, with D perhaps matching TRBD2 (6 bases). The V gene's germline CDR1 is LGHNA and CDR2 YSLEER. The CDR3 totals 14 residues. Trimming removed 3 bases at V and 2 bases at J, with 11 bases between. The CDR3 DNA reads TGCGCCAGCAGCCATTTTGCGGGAACCTACGAGCAGTACTTC. This translates into CASSHFAGTYEQYF.

This clonotype came up a few times. The chain carries TRBV20-1 and TRBJ1-6; D is undetermined. There are 13 residues in the CDR3. Germline V gene sequence: CDR1 DFQATT, CDR2 SNEGSKA (reference sequence). Trimming stripped 1 base from V and 11 bases from J, with 12 bases between. CDR3 residues: CSARGLSSPPLHF. The CDR3 DNA sequence: TGCAGTGCTAGAGGACTCTCTTCACCACCCCTCCACTTT.

The chain employs TRBV7-8 and TRBJ1-5; D call uncertain. V gave up 5 bases and J gave up 4 bases, with 6 bases separating them. CDR1 is SGHVS and CDR2 is FQNEAQ in the germline V gene. The CDR3 contains 12 residues. Here the CDR3 DNA reads TGTGCCAGCAGCCCCGTAAATCAGCCCCAGCATTTT. Protein: CASSPVNQPQHF. Supplemented by reference TRBV7-8 and TRBJ1-5, the full variable domain reads GAGVSQSPRYKVAKRGQDVALRCDPISGHVSLFWYQQALGQGPEFLTYFQNEAQLDKSGLPSDRFFAERPEGSVSTLKIQRTQQEDSAVYLCASSPVNQPQHFGDGTRLSIL.

This clonotype was detected ten times or more. J is TRBJ2-4 and V is TRBV11-1; 7 bases agree with TRBD1. V was pared by 8 bases and J by 5 bases, with 6 bases of the junction left unmatched. Germline V gene data show CDR1 as SGHAT and CDR2 as FQDESV (reference sequence). The CDR3 is made up of 13 amino acids. This chain's CDR3 is CASADRPENIQYF. In DNA, the CDR3 is TGTGCCAGCGCGGACAGGCCCGAAAACATTCAGTACTTC.

This clonotype was seen at least ten times. This sequence joins TRBV6-1 and TRBJ1-5; weak D call: TRBD1 (5 bases). Looked up from germline, CDR1 is MNHNS and CDR2 is SASEGT. The CDR3 totals 15 residues. Trimming pared 8 bases from V and 2 bases from J, leaving 16 bases between. CDR3 region: CASSKAGGGNQPQHF. The CDR3 nucleotides read TGTGCCAGCTCAAAGGCGGGAGGGGGCAATCAGCCCCAGCATTTT.

The J gene is TRBJ1-1, the V gene TRBV7-3, with D unclear. The germline gives CDR1 SGHTA, CDR2 FQGTGA. Between the trimmed V and J ends, which lost 2 bases and 3 bases, there was a span of 7 bases. The CDR3 consists of 13 residues. The CDR3 DNA is TGTGCCAGCAGCTTATTAGGATACACTGAAGCTTTCTTT. Translating it yields CASSLLGYTEAFF. Supplemented by reference TRBV7-3 and TRBJ1-1, the full variable domain reads GAGVSQTPSNKVTEKGKYVELRCDPISGHTALYWYRQSLGQGPEFLIYFQGTGAADDSGLPNDRFFAVRPEGSVSTLKIQRTERGDSAVYLCASSLLGYTEAFFGQGTRLTVV.

The CDR3 sequence: CSAEADRGHQETQYF. In nucleotides, the CDR3 is TGCAGCGCCGAAGCGGACAGGGGCCACCAAGAGACCCAGTACTTC. This chain links TRBV29-1 with TRBJ2-5; 9 nucleotides agree with TRBD1. V trimming: 7 bases; J trimming: 0 bases; junction bases outside the gene matches: 9. Germline V gene sequence: CDR1 SQVTM, CDR2 ANQGSEA. This CDR3 is built from 15 residues.

The chain joins TRBV25-1 to TRBJ2-3, with 8 positions matching TRBD1. Germline-derived CDR1 and CDR2 are MGHDK and SYGVNS. Trimming removed 2 bases from V and 1 base from J; junction bases left unmatched: 8. The CDR3 runs 17 residues. Here the CDR3 DNA reads TGTGCCAGCAGTGAACTGGGGACAGGATGGGGCACAGATACGCAGTATTTT. The encoded protein is CASSELGTGWGTDTQYF.

The J gene is TRBJ1-2, the V gene TRBV14; D unclear. This CDR3 comprises 13 residues. Trimming left V 2 bases short and J 0 bases short, with 4 bases between. Looked up from germline, CDR1 is SGHDN and CDR2 is FVKESK. In DNA form, the CDR3 reads TGTGCCAGCAGCCAACGGTCTAACTATGGCTACACCTTC. Translated, it gives CASSQRSNYGYTF.

This clonotype was observed many times. CDR3 bases: TGTGCCAGCAGCCAAGTAACGGGGGGCACTGAAGCTTTCTTT. Encoded protein: CASSQVTGGTEAFF. V usage is TRBV14 and J usage is TRBJ1-1; weak D call: TRBD1 (5 bases). CDR1 is SGHDN and CDR2 is FVKESK in the germline V gene. Trimming stripped 1 base from V and 4 bases from J, with 10 bases between. The CDR3 runs to 14 residues.

This clonotype was counted between two and nine times. The rearrangement uses TRBV5-6 and TRBJ1-1; D unclear. Looked up from germline, CDR1 is SGHDT and CDR2 is YYEEEE. CDR3 size: 15 residues. V was cut by 3 bases and J by 0 bases, with 12 bases left in between. The chain's CDR3 is CASSSPLGVNTEAFF. The CDR3 bases are TGTGCCAGCAGCTCGCCCCTTGGGGTGAACACTGAAGCTTTCTTT. Looking up the rest from reference TRBV5-6 and TRBJ1-1 gives the full variable domain: DAGVTQSPTHLIKTRGQQVTLRCSPKSGHDTVSWYQQALGQGPQFIFQYYEEEERQRGNFPDRFSGHQFPNYSSELNVNALLLGDSALYLCASSSPLGVNTEAFFGQGTRLTVV.

About this clonotype itself: A much larger clone sits a single nucleotide away, making a read error possible. The CDR3 ends on some other residue instead of the conserved phenylalanine or tryptophan, so this is likely a read error. The chain carries TRBV28 and TRBJ2-1; the D is unclear. Germline V gene sequence: CDR1 MDHEN, CDR2 SYDVKM. V was cut by 7 bases and J by 7 bases, with 17 bases left in between. This CDR3 is built from 14 residues. CDR3 in DNA: TGTGCCAGCACCTCCCTGGCCGGTCGGAATGAGCAGTTCGTC. Translation: CASTSLAGRNEQFV.

This clonotype was picked up a small number of times. The CDR3 loop reads CASSFGLARPYEQYF. CDR3 sequence (DNA): TGTGCCAGCAGTTTCGGACTAGCGCGACCCTACGAGCAGTACTTC. This sequence joins TRBV27 and TRBJ2-7, with TRBD2 matching over 9 bases. This CDR3 region has 15 residues. Germline CDR1 reads MNHEY; CDR2 reads SMNVEV (reference sequence). V was pared by 3 bases and J by 2 bases, with 5 bases of the junction left unmatched.

This clonotype came up many times. The V gene is TRBV7-9, the J gene TRBJ1-2; D not certain. The length of the CDR3 is 14 residues. V was shortened by 6 bases and J by 4 bases, with 15 bases between the two germline ends. The germline gives CDR1 SEHNR, CDR2 FQNEAQ (reference sequence). CDR3 sequence: CASRPLNTTYGYTF. The DNA for the CDR3 is TGTGCCAGCAGACCCCTCAATACAACCTATGGCTACACCTTC.

This clonotype was seen repeatedly, ten times or more. The chain joins TRBV7-2 to TRBJ2-1, with 9 positions matching TRBD1. J lost 8 bases, V lost 4 bases, and 3 bases had no gene match. Germline CDR1 and CDR2: SGHTA and FQGNSA. The CDR3 has 13 residues. The CDR3 here is CASSWDRADEQFF. The CDR3 DNA reads TGTGCCAGCAGCTGGGACAGGGCGGATGAGCAGTTCTTC.

The table lists this clonotype with many counts. The chain links TRBV28 to TRBJ2-7; D is undetermined. CDR3 length equals 14 residues. V lost 7 bases and J lost 6, with 19 bases in between. CDR1 is MDHEN, CDR2 SYDVKM, per germline. CDR3 bases: TGTGCCAGCAAATTTGGGCTAGAGACTCGCGAGCAGTACTTC. Its translation: CASKFGLETREQYF. Full variable domain (rest looked up from reference TRBV28 and TRBJ2-7): DVKVTQSSRYLVKRTGEKVFLECVQDMDHENMFWYRQDPGLGLRLIYFSYDVKMKEKGDIPEGYSVSREKKERFSLILESASTNQTSMYLCASKFGLETREQYFGPGTRLTVT.

This clonotype was seen more than once but under ten times. This sequence joins TRBV28 and TRBJ2-7; the match to TRBD1 covers 7 bases. The length of the CDR3 is 16 residues. Trimming cost V 5 bases and J 2 bases; bases outside gene matches: 12. Germline V gene sequence: CDR1 MDHEN, CDR2 SYDVKM. The CDR3 DNA sequence: TGTGCCAGCAGTCCTTGGACAGGACCCGTTACCTACGAGCAGTACTTC. It specifies CASSPWTGPVTYEQYF.

CDR3 amino acids: CSVGGLAGGRNEQFF. DNA of the CDR3: TGCAGCGTGGGGGGACTAGCGGGAGGCAGGAATGAGCAGTTCTTC. The V call is TRBV29-1, the J call TRBJ2-1; TRBD2 agrees at 15 bases. CDR3 length: 15 residues. V shed 6 bases, J shed 7 bases, and the junction held 7 bases outside the gene matches. Germline CDR1 is SQVTM and CDR2 is ANQGSEA.

In this sample, this clonotype turned up many times. The V and J genes are TRBV7-2 and TRBJ2-7, with 13 bases matching TRBD2. The CDR3 is made up of 14 amino acids. Germline values: CDR1 SGHTA, CDR2 FQGNSA. With V trimmed by 5 bases and J by 3 bases, 1 base remained unmatched. CDR3 sequence: CASSRTSGSYEQYF. The CDR3 nucleotides are TGTGCCAGCAGCCGGACTAGCGGGAGCTACGAGCAGTACTTC.

This clonotype was recorded many times. This rearrangement joins TRBV24-1 to TRBJ1-1; D uncertain. This CDR3 region has 13 residues. CDR1 and CDR2 (germline): KGHDR, SFDVKD. The germline V and J ends were trimmed by 4 bases and 3 bases, with 8 bases remaining between them. This CDR3 is CATSDSSDTEAFF. CDR3 nucleotide sequence: TGTGCCACCAGTGACTCCTCCGACACTGAAGCTTTCTTT.

The chain recombines TRBV11-1 with TRBJ1-1; 7 bases map to TRBD1. The length of the CDR3 is 14 residues. The ends lost 5 bases at V and 0 bases at J; junction bases unmatched: 3. Per germline, CDR1 SGHAT and CDR2 FQDESV (reference sequence). The CDR3, as DNA: TGTGCCAGCAGCAAGGGACAGATGAACACTGAAGCTTTCTTT. It translates to CASSKGQMNTEAFF.